The clone carrying this T cell receptor (beta chain) was detected only a few times. Its antigen is currently unknown. This sample is part of a study of response to subunit inactivated influenza vaccine. Study-level findings and limits: Authors proposed each seasonal influenza vaccination draws in few new T cells.

Trimming removed 4 bases from V and 6 bases from J, with 18 bases in between. The CDR3 covers 16 residues. CDR1 is LGHNA and CDR2 is YSLEER in the germline V gene. TCRdb itself ran the RT-PCR reads through MiXCR, one entry per CDR3 protein. Of about 650,000 distinct CDR3 sequences listed, around 15% are singletons. This clonotype was obtained from a man aged 45-65 years who received an inactivated influenza vaccine. The gene calls are TRBV4-3 and TRBJ2-2; no clear D. This specimen consisted of PBMCs from blood, obtained approximately 15 days before vaccination. The CDR3 is CASSPQPGPTSGELFF. For the CDR3, the DNA is TGCGCCAGCAGCCCCCAACCGGGCCCCACTTCCGGGGAGCTGTTTTTT.